This entry features one TCR beta chain sequence. No cognate antigen has been identified for it. Base qualities were left out, and no much larger clone turns up one base away. The immunoSEQ Assay, a bias-controlled multiplex PCR, was used to amplify TCRbeta CDR3 regions from genomic DNA. For the original study's pipeline: Within the assay, amplification of reference gene primers was used to estimate how many nucleated cells each sample contained. Sequence reads were collapsed and filtered to measure the absolute abundance of every unique TCRbeta CDR3 rearrangement. For each sample, productive Simpson clonality was calculated as the square root of Simpson's diversity index over productive rearrangements. TCRdb took this table from immuneACCESS and kept in-frame rearrangements with V and J called. Such tables lack part of the clones; where checked against another copy, unresolved V genes explain under half of the gap, and the rest is unexplained. V and J calls and clone size are as listed in that table; D and trimming were resolved from the DNA. This sample holds 90,000 to 100,000 clones; about nine tenths were observed only once. The biggest ten clones account for roughly 5% of the sample.

The collaborating institutions used their own protocols to collect whole blood in K2EDTA tubes. For TCRbeta analysis, collaborators shipped samples in one of three forms: frozen whole blood, isolated PBMCs, or DNA extracted from either of those sample types. These data are taken from a study of blood T cell repertoires in COVID-19 (dated by TCRdb to about 2020). Context from the whole study: Samples covering the acute and convalescent phases of COVID-19 were provided by collaborators in the United States, Italy and Spain. The prospective study material was composed of cDNA or gDNA derived from T cells, B-cell-depleted T cells, or PBMCs. Subjects who had been exposed to COVID-19, were actively infected with it, or had recovered from it provided the deeply sampled blood TCRbeta repertoires that made up the dataset. The repertoires were made available in a free public database intended to serve as a resource for research on the immune response to SARS-CoV-2. The samples were drawn from the first 160 participants of the ongoing ImmuneRACE study and from 950 to 1,500 subjects provided by 6 global collaborators. A de-identified subject ID, COVID-19 status, age in years and sex were almost always included in the sample metadata. HLA class I and class II types, where available, came from metadata supplied by the sample provider rather than from assay-based typing. Broad study findings and their caveats: Clinical and demographic metadata were provided uncurated, with the amount varying by source and participant.

The germline V gene (reference sequence) sets CDR1 to MNHEY and CDR2 to SMNVEV. V gives up 2 bases and J gives up 3 bases, and the segment between their germline ends measures 17 bases. The CDR3 numbers 16 residues from cysteine through phenylalanine. Only the CDR3 DNA stays, 48 bases, in frame from base 1. The chain is encoded by TRBV27 joined to TRBJ2-7; the D region possibly corresponds to TRBD1 (8 bases align). The receptor was isolated from a man aged 45 to 65 with acute or convalescent COVID-19. Sequencing input: peripheral blood. The nucleotide sequence reads TGTGCCAGCAGTTTAGTGAGCGGGACAGGCCTCTACGAGCAGTACTTC. Its coded protein is CASSLVSGTGLYEQYF.